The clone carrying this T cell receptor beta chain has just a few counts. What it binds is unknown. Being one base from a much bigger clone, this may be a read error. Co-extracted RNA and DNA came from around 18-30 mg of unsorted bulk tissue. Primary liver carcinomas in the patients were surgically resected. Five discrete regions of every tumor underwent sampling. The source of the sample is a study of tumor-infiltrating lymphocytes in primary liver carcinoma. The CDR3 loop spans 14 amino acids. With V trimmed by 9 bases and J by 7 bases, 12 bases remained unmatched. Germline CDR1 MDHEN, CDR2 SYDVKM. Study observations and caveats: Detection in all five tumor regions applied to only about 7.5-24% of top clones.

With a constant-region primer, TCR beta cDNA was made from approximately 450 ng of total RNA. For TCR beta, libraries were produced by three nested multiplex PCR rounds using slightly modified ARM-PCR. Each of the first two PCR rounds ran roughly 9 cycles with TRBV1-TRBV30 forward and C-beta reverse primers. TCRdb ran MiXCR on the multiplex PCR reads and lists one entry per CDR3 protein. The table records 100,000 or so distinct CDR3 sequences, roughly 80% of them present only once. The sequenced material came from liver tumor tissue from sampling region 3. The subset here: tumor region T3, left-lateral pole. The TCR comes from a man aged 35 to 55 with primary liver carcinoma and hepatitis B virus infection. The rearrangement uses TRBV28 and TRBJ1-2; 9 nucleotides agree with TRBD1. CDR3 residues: CASGQGNDMGGYTF. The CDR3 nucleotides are TGTGCCAGTGGACAGGGGAATGATATGGGTGGCTACACCTTC.